The clone carrying this T cell receptor beta chain came up a few times. Its antigen is unknown. The CDR3 spans 13 residues. V was clipped by 0 bases and J by 4 bases, with 5 bases between them. Germline V gene data show CDR1 as SGHRS and CDR2 as YFSETQ. These data are taken from a study of identical twins. Findings and limits, study-wide: Model-predicted out-of-frame TCR alpha sharing fell below observed values in monozygotic twins.

TCRdb reanalysed the 5' RACE reads using MiXCR and keeps one entry per CDR3 protein. Of hundreds of thousands of distinct CDR3 sequences listed, about 20% are singletons. These data also featured in a second study, about T cells expressing NK-cell markers.

The clonotype was recovered from a woman between 18 and 30 years old in good health. The chain links TRBV5-1 to TRBJ2-1; D gene uncertain. Sequences were obtained from PBMCs. CDR3 residues: CASSLESYNEQFF. The CDR3 DNA is TGCGCCAGCAGCTTGGAGTCGTACAATGAGCAGTTCTTC.